Presented here are 2 T cell receptor beta chains from one specimen sequenced in a study of low-dose radiotherapy and immunotherapy resistance in tumors. TRAV- and TRBV-specific primers, spanning alpha and beta chains, primed first-strand cDNA. TCR amplification ran 15 to 20 PCR cycles using constant-region and V-primer adapter primers. TCRdb reprocessed the reads via MiXCR and lists one record per CDR3 protein. The data show some 71,000 distinct CDR3 sequences, roughly 30% seen once. Described time point: before trial treatment. The sample was PBMCs, taken before treatment. The receptors shown here come from a female donor with ovarian cancer.

The chain recombines TRBV5-4 with TRBJ2-3; no clear D. The CDR3 has 14 residues. From germline, CDR1 is SGHNT and CDR2 YYREEE (reference sequence). Trimming cost V 7 bases and J 1 base, with 13 bases left between them. The CDR3 region is CASRRPSGTDTQYF. CDR3 DNA sequence: TGTGCCAGCCGCAGGCCTTCAGGCACAGATACGCAGTATTTT.

This clonotype was detected only a few times. The genes are TRBV10-3 and TRBJ2-7; 8 positions agree with TRBD1. Germline loops: CDR1 ENHRY, CDR2 SYGVKD. The CDR3 runs to 15 residues. Unmatched junction bases numbered 13, after V lost 6 bases and J lost 6 bases. The CDR3 bases are TGTGCCATCAGCCCGGAGAACAGGGGGTTTTCCGAGCAGTACTTC. Translated: CAISPENRGFSEQYF.